The TCR beta chain described here comes from a study of cytomegalovirus exposure and HLA in healthy donors. Study observations and caveats: Altogether, 160 or so TCR beta chains were recorded as cytomegalovirus-associated.

Comments on this clone: Its antigen is still unknown.

Primers: 60 Vbeta forward and 13 Jbeta reverse. Clones were sequenced by immunoSEQ multiplex PCR, and TCRdb holds only the in-frame ones, with some missing. The table shows 200,000 or so clones, with 70% to 80% occurring only once. Germline assignment: CDR1 MDHEN and CDR2 SYDVKM. The CDR3 is made up of 14 amino acids. Trimming took 8 bases from V and 7 from J, leaving 17 bases between them. This TCR derives from a man aged 40-55 years in good health and CMV-seronegative. The V gene is TRBV28, the J gene TRBJ1-4; a possible D gene is TRBD1 (6 bases). Material for sequencing was PBMCs. CDR3 in DNA: TGTGCCAGCGGACAGTTTACCGTCGTTGAAAAACTGTTTTTT. Translation: CASGQFTVVEKLFF. The whole variable domain, filled in from reference TRBV28 and TRBJ1-4, reads DVKVTQSSRYLVKRTGEKVFLECVQDMDHENMFWYRQDPGLGLRLIYFSYDVKMKEKGDIPEGYSVSREKKERFSLILESASTNQTSMYLCASGQFTVVEKLFFGSGTQLSVL.